These T cell receptor beta chains were read from a single sample in a study of shared clonotypes between healthy human individuals. Profiled with immunoSEQ multiplex PCR; TCRdb holds only in-frame clones, not every one. The sample contains some 580,000 clones, approximately 97% of which appear only once. Material for sequencing was naive CD4+ T cells sorted from blood. These receptors were obtained from a woman in her 30s in good health. The CDR3 runs from the conserved cysteine through the conserved F or W. The order of the fields is J gene, CDR3 length, clone size, D gene, V gene, CDR3 DNA, CDR3 protein. The D gene is left open where the match is weak. Clone size appears in some rows only: once, few, many, or a class for an expanded clone.

TRBJ2-7 15 - TRBD1 TRBV28 TGTGCCAGCAGCCTTTGGGGACAGGGGGCAGGCGAGCAGTACTTC CASSLWGQGAGEQYF
TRBJ2-7 12 - - TRBV10-3 TGTGCCATCAGTGCGGGTGGTTACGAGCAGTACTTC CAISAGGYEQYF
TRBJ1-5 13 once - TRBV30 TGTGCCTGGAGTTCGCAGGGGAATCAGCCCCAGCATTTT CAWSSQGNQPQHF
TRBJ2-1 14 - - TRBV11-3 TGTGCCAGCAGCAATGCAGTGGACCAGGGGGAGCAGTTCTTC CASSNAVDQGEQFF
TRBJ2-7 15 - - TRBV11-2 TGTGCCAGCAGCTTAGAGGCGGTGTCGGCTTACGAGCAGTACTTC CASSLEAVSAYEQYF
TRBJ2-3 13 - - TRBV9 TGTGCCAGCAGCGTCCGACCAGACGATACGCAGTATTTT CASSVRPDDTQYF
TRBJ2-7 15 - - TRBV28 TGTGCCAGCAGTTTTACCGGGCGGAGCTCCTACGAGCAGTACTTC CASSFTGRSSYEQYF
TRBJ2-7 14 once - TRBV5-1 TGCGCCAGCAGCTTGGGCAGACCCCCTTACGAGCAGTACTTC CASSLGRPPYEQYF
TRBJ2-4 15 - TRBD1 TRBV27 TGTGCCAGCAGTTCGGACAGGGGGTCCAAAAACATTCAGTACTTC CASSSDRGSKNIQYF
TRBJ2-4 15 - TRBD2 TRBV2 TGTGCCAGCAGCGGGGGGGCCTTAGCCAAAAACATTCAGTACTTC CASSGGALAKNIQYF
TRBJ2-5 14 - TRBD2 TRBV11-2 TGTGCCAGCAGCCTAACTAGCGGGAGAGAGACCCAGTACTTC CASSLTSGRETQYF
TRBJ2-1 16 - TRBD1 TRBV18 TGTGCCAGCTCACCTAAGGGGGCTTTGTCCTACAATGAGCAGTTCTTC CASSPKGALSYNEQFF
TRBJ2-3 16 - TRBD1 TRBV18 TGTGCCAGCTCACCGGCGGGGACAGGGGGTTCGGATACGCAGTATTTT CASSPAGTGGSDTQYF
TRBJ2-5 20 - TRBD2 TRBV4-1 TGCGCCAGCAGCCAAGATTGGGCAGGGGATTCTAGCGGGAACCGGGAGACCCAGTACTTC CASSQDWAGDSSGNRETQYF
TRBJ2-7 14 - TRBD1 TRBV18 TGTGCCAGCTCACCCCCGGACAGGGAAGGTGAGCAGTACTTC CASSPPDREGEQYF
TRBJ2-3 15 - - TRBV14 TGTGCCAGCAGCCAAGTCGCTGCAAGCACAGATACGCAGTATTTT CASSQVAASTDTQYF
TRBJ1-3 16 - - TRBV7-6 TGTGCCAGCAGCTTATTAGGCCCCAGCTCTGGAAACACCATATATTTT CASSLLGPSSGNTIYF
TRBJ1-2 9 - - TRBV20-1 TGCAGTGCTGGCCCCGGCTACACCTTC CSAGPGYTF
TRBJ2-7 17 - TRBD1 TRBV5-5 TGTGCCAGCAGCGTAATCAAGCCCGGGACAGGACACTACGAGCAGTACTTC CASSVIKPGTGHYEQYF
TRBJ1-4 13 - - TRBV5-1 TGCGCCAGCAGCTTGGCCGGATCTGAAAAACTGTTTTTT CASSLAGSEKLFF
TRBJ1-5 15 - - TRBV18 TGTGCCAGCTCATTAAGGGGCAGGGACCAACAGCCCCAGCATTTT CASSLRGRDQQPQHF
TRBJ1-3 12 - - TRBV28 TGTGCCAGCAGTTTCGGGGAAAGGACCATATATTTT CASSFGERTIYF
TRBJ2-2 15 - - TRBV5-1 TGCGCCAGCAGCTTGGCCGGGGGTCGGACCGGGGAGCTGTTTTTT CASSLAGGRTGELFF